Included here is one T cell receptor beta chain sequence, with context. The antigen remains undetermined. These data are taken from a study of radiotherapy plus CTLA-4 blockade in lung cancer. Study-wide results and limits: Interferon-beta, together with early blood T cell clone dynamics, reportedly best predicted response.

The CDR3 extends over 10 amino acids. Germline V CDR1 and CDR2: SNHLY, FYNNEI. Repertoires were generated with immunoSEQ multiplex PCR, while TCRdb's copy carries only in-frame clones and drops some. The sample lists some 46,000 clones; 82% were seen once. This TCR was sampled from a human donor with non-small cell lung cancer who had stable disease on radiotherapy plus ipilimumab. The specimen comprised peripheral blood, sampled from a patient treated with radiotherapy plus ipilimumab. This chain joins TRBV2 and TRBJ2-5; D unresolved. TRBJ2-7 explains the end of the DNA better; the J call may be wrong. The CDR3 sequence: CASLRHEQYF. CDR3 nucleotide sequence: TGTGCCAGCCTTCGTCACGAGCAGTACTTC.